Listed below are T cell receptor beta chains from one sample, sequenced in a study of T-cell memory formation after mild COVID-19. TCRdb re-analysed the 5' RACE reads in MiXCR, keeping a single row per CDR3 protein. Of approximately 190,000 distinct CDR3 sequences in the sample, about 16% were seen once. Sequencing was performed on PBMCs or a T cell subset sorted from them (not recorded which). Source of these receptors: an adult woman who had mild COVID-19 (a few samples of this study predate the infection). Cell type and time point are not known. Both conserved end residues are part of each CDR3. The D gene is left open where the match is weak. Clone size is stated in some rows and not others, as once, few, many or a class when expanded.

>TRBJ1-2|TRBV29-1|TRBD1|few
TGCAGCGTCGGCTCCGGGACAGGGACCTCCTATGGCTACACCTTC
CSVGSGTGTSYGYTF
>TRBJ1-5|TRBV6-2/TRBV6-3|.|.
TGTGCCAGCAGTGCGCCCCCCCAGCCCCAGCATTTT
CASSAPPQPQHF
>TRBJ2-5|TRBV29-1|.|many
TGCAGCGCCAGTCACGGGGGAGTGGAGACCCAGTACTTC
CSASHGGVETQYF
>TRBJ2-2|TRBV9|TRBD1|few
TGTGCCAGCAGCGTAGAGGGGACAGGGTACAGGGAGCTGTTTTTT
CASSVEGTGYRELFF
>TRBJ2-5|TRBV6-2/TRBV6-3|TRBD2|few
TGTGCCAGCTCACAATCCGGACTAGCTGGTGAGACCCAGTACTTC
CASSQSGLAGETQYF
>TRBJ2-3|TRBV12-3/TRBV12-4|TRBD1|few
TGTGCCAGCAGCCGTCGGGACAGGGCCAGCACAGATACGCAGTATTTT
CASSRRDRASTDTQYF
>TRBJ2-1|TRBV7-8|.|few
TGTGCCAGCAGCTTAATAGTAGGCTCCTACAATGAGCAGTTCTTC
CASSLIVGSYNEQFF
>TRBJ1-3|TRBV27|TRBD1|few
TGTGCCAGCAGTTTACGCGGGACAGGGGTATCCTCTGGAAACACCATATATTTT
CASSLRGTGVSSGNTIYF
>TRBJ1-1|TRBV6-5|.|.
TGTGCCAGCAGTTTCTGGGACAAGAACACTGAAGCTTTCTTT
CASSFWDKNTEAFF
>TRBJ1-1|TRBV7-6|.|many
TGTGCCAGCAGCTTTGCGGGAAGTGGTTATTCGGAAGCTTTCTTT
CASSFAGSGYSEAFF
>TRBJ2-2|TRBV19|.|.
TGTGCCAGTAGCCGGGGCCCCGGGGAGCTGTTTTTT
CASSRGPGELFF
>TRBJ2-7|TRBV15|TRBD2|.
TGTGCCACCAGCCCCCCACTAGCGGGGGGGAGGGAGCAGTACTTC
CATSPPLAGGREQYF
>TRBJ2-6|TRBV6-5|.|few
TGTGCCAGCAAAGGGCAGGCGAGCTCTGGGGCCAACGTCCTGACTTTC
CASKGQASSGANVLTF
>TRBJ2-4|TRBV2|.|.
TGTGCCAGCAGTGACCCCGCGGGGACGGTAGCCAAAAACATTCAGTACTTC
CASSDPAGTVAKNIQYF
>TRBJ1-2|TRBV7-2|.|.
TGTGCCAGCAGCCCACGGACCCCGTATGGCTACACCTTC
CASSPRTPYGYTF
>TRBJ1-6|TRBV7-2|.|many
TGTGCCAGCAGCGGACGGGACACCTATAATTCACCCCTCCACTTT
CASSGRDTYNSPLHF
>TRBJ2-7|TRBV3-1|.|few
TGTGCCAGCAGCCAAGCTGGGATGAGCTCCTACGAGCAGTACTTC
CASSQAGMSSYEQYF
>TRBJ2-1|TRBV6-6|.|.
TGTGCCAGCAGGCCCCAGTATCCCGAGCAGTTCTTC
CASRPQYPEQFF
>TRBJ2-1|TRBV12-3/TRBV12-4|.|few
TGTGCCAGCAGTTTCCAGACAGGAGGTACCTACAATGAGCAGTTCTTC
CASSFQTGGTYNEQFF
>TRBJ2-7|TRBV12-3/TRBV12-4|.|few
TGTGCCAGCAGTTTAGATTGGATGGGCTACGAGCAGTACTTC
CASSLDWMGYEQYF
>TRBJ2-7|TRBV5-1|TRBD2|few
TGCGCCAGCAGCATTAGCGGGGGTGTGCAGTACTTC
CASSISGGVQYF
>TRBJ1-2|TRBV11-2|.|.
TGTGCCAGCAGCTTATCGGGGTACTTGGGGGCGAGAGGCTACACCTTC
CASSLSGYLGARGYTF
>TRBJ2-3|TRBV19|TRBD2|few
TGTGCCAGTAGTAGGGGGGGACTAGCGGATACGCAGTATTTT
CASSRGGLADTQYF
>TRBJ2-4|TRBV11-2|.|few
TGTGCCAGCAGCGACCGACGGTGGGGAGTAGCCAAAAACATTCAGTACTTC
CASSDRRWGVAKNIQYF
>TRBJ2-3|TRBV4-2|TRBD2|few
TGTGCCAGCAGCCTACGGACTAGGGACGCAGATACGCAGTATTTT
CASSLRTRDADTQYF
>TRBJ1-4|TRBV20-1|.|few
TGCAGTGCTAGAGTCTGGTCAACTAATGAAAAACTGTTTTTT
CSARVWSTNEKLFF
>TRBJ2-7|TRBV2|.|few
TGTGCCAGCAGTGACAGGACACTTCCTTACGAGCAGTACTTC
CASSDRTLPYEQYF
>TRBJ2-7|TRBV4-1|.|many
TGCGCCAGCAGCCAAGATGAGGCCTACGAGCAGTACTTC
CASSQDEAYEQYF
>TRBJ1-2|TRBV18|.|once
TGTGCCAGCTCACCAGGACACAGGGCTTATGGCTACACCTTC
CASSPGHRAYGYTF
>TRBJ1-2|TRBV28|.|.
TGTGCCAGCAGTCCGCCCCCGGGGGCTCCGAACTATGGCTACACCTTC
CASSPPPGAPNYGYTF
>TRBJ2-3|TRBV20-1|.|.
TGCAGTGCCTTCTCCCCAGACCTCACAGATACGCAGTATTTT
CSAFSPDLTDTQYF
>TRBJ2-5|TRBV12-3/TRBV12-4|.|.
TGTGCCAGCAGTACCCAACACGGCTCGGAGACCCAGTACTTC
CASSTQHGSETQYF
>TRBJ2-3|TRBV7-8|.|.
TGTGCCAGCAGCTTAGTCAGGGGTCAGGCAGATACGCAGTATTTT
CASSLVRGQADTQYF
>TRBJ1-1|TRBV19|.|.
TGTGCCAGTAGGGACAACACTGAAGCTTTCTTT
CASRDNTEAFF
>TRBJ2-1|TRBV11-2|.|few
TGTGCCAGCAGCTTAGTAGGGGGGGCAAATGAGCAGTTCTTC
CASSLVGGANEQFF
>TRBJ1-1|TRBV5-1|.|.
TGCGCCAGCAGCTCGCTGCCGGGGGGAACTGAAGCTTTCTTT
CASSSLPGGTEAFF
>TRBJ1-1|TRBV3-1|.|few
TGTGCCAGCAGCCAAGAGGGGGGAAACATGAACACTGAAGCTTTCTTT
CASSQEGGNMNTEAFF
>TRBJ2-1|TRBV12-3/TRBV12-4|.|.
TGTGCCACCAATCGAGGCCTTGGGGGAGGCGAGCAGTTCTTC
CATNRGLGGGEQFF
>TRBJ2-1|TRBV4-1|TRBD2|.
TGCGCCAGCAGCCTACGCGGGGGACTAGCGGGCGCCTCCTACAATGAGCAGTTCTTC
CASSLRGGLAGASYNEQFF